This section outlines one T cell receptor (beta chain) sequence together with its context. Antigen: not known. From germline, CDR1 is SQVTM and CDR2 ANQGSEA. This CDR3 contains 14 residues. V dropped 2 bases and J dropped 6; count of bases not matched to a gene: 4. Treatment given: 19 received Ad26.COV2.S at low or high dose, single or two shots; 5 received placebo; per-sample allocation not given. Samples came from day 63 after the first vaccine or placebo injection. This Boston cohort included adults aged 18-55 years. An Ad26 vector was used to express Wuhan-strain SARS-CoV-2 spike as the vaccine. TCRdb's table, derived via immunoSEQ multiplex PCR, lists solely in-frame clones and lacks some. The sample has approximately 300,000 clones; 85% are singletons. The sample originates from a study of Ad26.COV2.S vaccination and SARS-CoV-2 variants. Study outcomes and limitations: Possible underestimation of total T cell responses by the TCR breadth and depth analyses was noted.

The sample here was peripheral blood, taken in a trial of Ad26.COV2.S vaccine versus placebo. The chain couples TRBV29-1 to TRBJ2-1, with TRBD2 matching 10 bases. The receptor's source is a person aged 18-65 years who received the Ad26.COV2.S COVID-19 vaccine or a placebo. CDR3 bases: TGCAGCGTTGAACTAGCGGGGGCAATCAATGAGCAGTTCTTC. It is translated as CSVELAGAINEQFF.